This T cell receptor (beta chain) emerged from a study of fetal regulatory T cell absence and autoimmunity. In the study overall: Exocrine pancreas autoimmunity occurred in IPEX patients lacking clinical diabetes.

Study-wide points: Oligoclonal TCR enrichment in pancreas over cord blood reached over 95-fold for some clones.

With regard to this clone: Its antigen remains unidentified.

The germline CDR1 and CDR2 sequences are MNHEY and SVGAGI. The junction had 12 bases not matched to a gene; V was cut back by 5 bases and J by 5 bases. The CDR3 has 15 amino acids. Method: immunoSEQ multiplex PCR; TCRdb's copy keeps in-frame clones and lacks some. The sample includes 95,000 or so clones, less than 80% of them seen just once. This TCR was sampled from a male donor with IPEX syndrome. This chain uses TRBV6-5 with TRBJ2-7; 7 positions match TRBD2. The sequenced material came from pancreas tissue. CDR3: CASSRGGRERDEQYF. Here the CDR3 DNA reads TGTGCCAGCAGTCGTGGTGGGCGGGAGCGGGACGAGCAGTACTTC.